Shown below are 23 T cell receptor beta chains from a single sample sequenced in a study of shared clonotypes between healthy human individuals. Some clones are missing from TCRdb's copy, which holds only in-frame ones; the method was immunoSEQ multiplex PCR. This sample has under 650,000 clones, with less than 96% found just once. Sequenced sample: naive CD4+ T cells sorted from blood. Subset specified: CD45RA+ positively selected. The receptors were gathered from a woman aged 30 to 39 in good health.

V is TRBV10-1 and J is TRBJ2-2; D remains ambiguous. The germline gives CDR1 WNHNN, CDR2 SYGVQD (reference sequence). Deletions cut 2 bases from V and 6 bases from J, with 7 bases between. This CDR3 spans 13 amino acids. The CDR3 bases are TGCGCCAGCAGTGAGCACGGGTCCGGGGAGCTGTTTTTT. Translated, it gives CASSEHGSGELFF.

This rearrangement joins TRBV28 to TRBJ2-5; possible D gene TRBD2, 5 bases. V dropped 4 bases and J dropped 3 bases, with 15 bases sitting between them. The V gene's germline CDR1 is MDHEN and CDR2 SYDVKM. This CDR3 has 15 amino acids. The CDR3 DNA reads TGTGCCAGCAGTTCTCCACTAGGTGTGGAAGAGACCCAGTACTTC. The encoded protein is CASSSPLGVEETQYF.

The count of this clone is one. The chain uses TRBV2 and TRBJ2-2, with 7 bases that match TRBD1. This CDR3 has 14 amino acids. Germline loops: CDR1 SNHLY, CDR2 FYNNEI. V lost 4 bases and J lost 7; bases outside the gene matches: 6. CDR3 in amino acids: CASSADRVSGELFF. DNA for the CDR3: TGTGCCAGCAGTGCCGACAGGGTTAGCGGGGAGCTGTTTTTT.

This clone was recorded only once. A read error may account for a junction end that differs from germline. This rearrangement joins TRBV6-5 to TRBJ2-7, with 8 bases matching TRBD2. The CDR3 loop spans 14 amino acids. The germline CDR1 and CDR2 sequences are MNHEY and SVGAGI. CDR3 sequence (DNA): TGTGCCAGCAGCTCCCCTGTAGCGGGGACGGTTTTGAACTTC. The encoded protein is CASSSPVAGTVLNF.

V and J are TRBV7-3 and TRBJ2-2, with D possibly being TRBD2 (5 bases). Germline V CDR1 and CDR2: SGHTA, FQGTGA. The CDR3 has 16 residues. V lost 5 bases and J lost 0, with 13 bases in between. In DNA form, the CDR3 reads TGTGCCAGCAGCCTTTTTGCACTAGCGAACACCGGGGAGCTGTTTTTT. Translation: CASSLFALANTGELFF.

The rearrangement links TRBV19 to TRBJ1-5, with D uncertain. The CDR3 spans 15 residues. With 3 bases removed from V and 0 bases from J, the gap between germline ends came to 9 bases. CDR1 is LNHDA and CDR2 is SQIVND in the germline V gene (reference sequence). CDR3 sequence (DNA): TGTGCCAGTAGTATCGCGCAGAATAGCAATCAGCCCCAGCATTTT. It is translated as CASSIAQNSNQPQHF.

This chain uses TRBV5-1 with TRBJ2-7, with TRBD2 identical over 13 bases. Germline V CDR1 and CDR2: SGHRS, YFSETQ. The CDR3 contains 14 residues. Unmatched junction bases numbered 5, after V lost 4 bases and J lost 7 bases. The chain's CDR3 is CASSTGLAGLEQYF. The CDR3 DNA sequence: TGCGCCAGCAGCACGGGACTAGCGGGATTGGAGCAGTACTTC.

The J gene is TRBJ2-1, the V gene TRBV15; possible D gene TRBD1, 5 bases. This CDR3 spans 14 amino acids. The V end lost 0 bases, the J end lost 9 bases, and 12 bases lay between the germline ends. The V gene's germline CDR1 is LNHNV and CDR2 YYDKDF (reference sequence). The CDR3 region has the DNA TGTGCCACCAGCAGAGAGCAGGGTTGGGTTGAGCAGTTCTTC. The encoded protein is CATSREQGWVEQFF.

The rearrangement joins TRBV7-9 to TRBJ1-2; D is unresolved. The germline CDR1 and CDR2 sequences are SEHNR and FQNEAQ (reference sequence). The CDR3 contains 14 residues. V was cut by 6 bases and J by 8 bases, with 19 bases left in between. The CDR3: CASSFGAAVTGYTF. For the CDR3, the DNA is TGTGCCAGCAGTTTCGGAGCGGCAGTTACCGGCTACACCTTC.

The rearrangement links TRBV28 to TRBJ2-1; unclear D gene. The V end lost 11 bases, the J end lost 2 bases, and 13 bases lay between the germline ends. The CDR3 spans 13 residues. The germline V gene encodes CDR1 MDHEN and CDR2 SYDVKM. CDR3 sequence (DNA): TGTGCCTTTTCGGCGAGAACCTACAATGAGCAGTTCTTC. Its protein product is CAFSARTYNEQFF.

In its sample, this clone was seen once. The chain carries TRBV11-2 and TRBJ2-7; the D is unclear. Trimming took off 1 base at V and 3 bases at J, with 10 bases between the two ends. Germline assignment: CDR1 SGHAT and CDR2 FQNNGV. The CDR3 sequence is 14 residues long. DNA of the CDR3: TGTGCCAGCAGCTTAGGGGTTGGCGTCTACGAGCAGTACTTC. Translation gives CASSLGVGVYEQYF.

The V and J genes are TRBV5-8 and TRBJ2-7, with D perhaps TRBD1 or TRBD2 (5 bases each). V was trimmed by 1 base and J by 0 bases, leaving 20 bases between them. Germline loops: CDR1 SGHTS, CDR2 YDEGEE. CDR3 length equals 18 residues. The CDR3 reads CASSLPGTWGSNSYEQYF. The CDR3 nucleotides are TGTGCCAGCAGCTTGCCCGGGACGTGGGGATCAAACTCCTACGAGCAGTACTTC. Full variable domain (remainder filled in from reference TRBV5-8 and TRBJ2-7): EAGVTQSPTHLIKTRGQQATLRCSPISGHTSVYWYQQALGLGLQFLLWYDEGEERNRGNFPPRFSGRQFPNYSSELNVNALELEDSALYLCASSLPGTWGSNSYEQYFGPGTRLTVT.

The genes are TRBV7-8 and TRBJ1-1, with D maybe TRBD1 (5 bases). Trimming took off 4 bases at V and 5 bases at J, with 20 bases between the two ends. Per the germline V gene, CDR1 is SGHVS and CDR2 is FQNEAQ. There are 16 residues in the CDR3. CDR3 coding DNA: TGTGCCAGCAGCTCCCTCCTCGCAGGGTGGGGAACTGAAGCTTTCTTT. Translating gives CASSSLLAGWGTEAFF.

V and J are TRBV5-1 and TRBJ2-7, with D perhaps assigned TRBD1 or TRBD2 (5 bases each). Germline loops: CDR1 SGHRS, CDR2 YFSETQ. This CDR3 is built from 15 residues. The V gene lost 0 bases and the J gene lost 2 bases, with 12 bases spanning the gap. CDR3 bases: TGCGCCAGCAGCTTGGACGGGACGTCAACCTACGAGCAGTACTTC. As protein: CASSLDGTSTYEQYF.

The CDR3 protein is CASSPMTGRSYNEQFF. The CDR3 DNA reads as TGTGCCAGCAGTCCGATGACAGGACGCTCCTACAATGAGCAGTTCTTC. The chain has TRBV28 and TRBJ2-1, with D maybe TRBD1 (6 bases). Trimming pared 5 bases from V and 0 bases from J, leaving 14 bases between. The CDR3 contains 16 residues. CDR1 MDHEN and CDR2 SYDVKM come from the germline V gene. Full variable domain (rest looked up from reference TRBV28 and TRBJ2-1): DVKVTQSSRYLVKRTGEKVFLECVQDMDHENMFWYRQDPGLGLRLIYFSYDVKMKEKGDIPEGYSVSREKKERFSLILESASTNQTSMYLCASSPMTGRSYNEQFFGPGTRLTVL.

This clone was picked up one time. The V call is TRBV6-6, the J call TRBJ2-1; 10 bases fit TRBD2. The ends lost 5 bases at V and 3 bases at J; junction bases unmatched: 4. Per germline, CDR1 MNHNY and CDR2 SVGAGI (reference sequence). The CDR3 is made up of 15 amino acids. CDR3 DNA sequence: TGTGCCAGCAGTACCCCTAGCGGGAGCTACAATGAGCAGTTCTTC. As protein: CASSTPSGSYNEQFF.

This clone was picked up one time. This CDR3 is also generated by other DNA sequences in the sample. The rearrangement uses TRBV28 and TRBJ2-1; D remains unclear. Looked up from germline, CDR1 is MDHEN and CDR2 is SYDVKM. The germline V and J ends were trimmed by 5 bases and 2 bases, with 4 bases remaining between them. The CDR3 spans 12 residues. DNA of the CDR3: TGTGCCAGCAGTCCCCCCTACAATGAGCAGTTCTTC. Its translation is CASSPPYNEQFF.

The genes are TRBV6-6 and TRBJ1-5, with a possible D match to TRBD1 (6 bases). Germline assignment: CDR1 MNHNY and CDR2 SVGAGI (reference sequence). V was trimmed by 6 bases and J by 5 bases, leaving 14 bases between them. The CDR3 has 14 residues. For the CDR3, the DNA is TGTGCCAGCAGGGAGGGGGGCAGAGATCAGCCCCAGCATTTT. Translated, it gives CASREGGRDQPQHF.

This chain joins TRBV5-4 and TRBJ1-4; D gene unclear. Trimming pared 5 bases from V and 0 bases from J, leaving 8 bases between. The germline gives CDR1 SGHNT, CDR2 YYREEE (reference sequence). This CDR3 has 14 residues. CDR3 residues: CASRNSATNEKLFF. CDR3 nucleotide sequence: TGTGCCAGCAGAAACAGCGCAACTAATGAAAAACTGTTTTTT.

The table lists this clone with a count of one. The rearrangement joins TRBV4-1 to TRBJ2-7, with TRBD2 as a possible D gene (5 bases). V was pared by 1 base and J by 5 bases, with 12 bases between. Germline V gene data show CDR1 as MGHRA and CDR2 as YSYEKL. The CDR3 length is 14 residues. CDR3 coding DNA: TGCGCCAGCAGCCAAGGAGGGCACCGGGACGAGCAGTACTTC. Its protein product is CASSQGGHRDEQYF.

V usage is TRBV29-1 and J usage is TRBJ2-4, with D unresolved. CDR1 SQVTM and CDR2 ANQGSEA come from the germline V gene. V dropped 3 bases and J dropped 5 bases, with 11 bases sitting between them. This CDR3 region has 13 residues. CDR3 in DNA: TGCAGCGTTGAGTTAGTGGCACAAAACATTCAGTACTTC. Protein product: CSVELVAQNIQYF. Full variable domain (outside the CDR3, taken from reference TRBV29-1 and TRBJ2-4): SAVISQKPSRDICQRGTSLTIQCQVDSQVTMMFWYRQQPGQSLTLIATANQGSEATYESGFVIDKFPISRPNLTFSTLTVSNMSPEDSSIYLCSVELVAQNIQYFGAGTRLSVL.

The chain employs TRBV2 and TRBJ1-1; a weak D match, TRBD1 (5 bases). Trimming shortened V by 8 bases and J by 5 bases, and 15 bases separated the two germline ends. Germline CDR1 SNHLY, CDR2 FYNNEI. The CDR3 covers 13 residues. This CDR3 is CASGRQIETEAFF. The CDR3 nucleotides are TGTGCCAGCGGAAGACAGATCGAAACTGAAGCTTTCTTT.

V gene TRBV19 combines with J gene TRBJ1-5, with unresolved D. This CDR3 region has 15 residues. CDR1 and CDR2 (germline): LNHDA, SQIVND (reference sequence). V was shortened by 7 bases and J by 0 bases, with 13 bases between the two germline ends. The CDR3 DNA sequence: TGTGCCAGTACTCAACAAGGGAATAGCAATCAGCCCCAGCATTTT. Protein sequence: CASTQQGNSNQPQHF.